These 15 T cell receptor beta chains came from one sample sequenced in a study of post-analysis software for immune sequencing data. Study-wide results and caveats: There were five or six TRBV segments more frequent in patients than controls, and TRBV5-6, TRBV5-1 and TRBV20-1 were among them.

Unique-molecular-identifier-tagged TCR beta cDNA libraries were used. TCRdb re-derived calls from the PCR reads in MiXCR, one entry per CDR3 protein. Found here are some 370,000 distinct CDR3 sequences, roughly 30% of them singletons; the top ten hold around an eighth. Which antigens these TCRs recognize remains unknown. Source material: blood. Source of these receptors: a girl aged 5 to 17 with multiple sclerosis.

The gene calls are TRBV15 and TRBJ2-5; weak D call: TRBD1 (7 bases). The J call is doubtful: the DNA matches TRBJ2-7 better. From germline, CDR1 is LNHNV and CDR2 YYDKDF (reference sequence). The CDR3 loop spans 16 amino acids. CDR3 sequence: CATSRDPGDSSYEQYF. The DNA for the CDR3 is TGTGCCACCAGCAGAGATCCGGGGGACAGCTCCTACGAGCAGTACTTC.

This clonotype was detected a few times. The rearrangement joins TRBV20-1 to TRBJ1-1, with 8 positions matching TRBD1. The germline V gene has CDR1 DFQATT and CDR2 SNEGSKA (reference sequence). The V and J ends lost 3 bases and 8 bases, in that order; junction bases with no gene match: 5. The CDR3 sequence is 12 residues long. The CDR3 DNA reads TGCAGTGCTAGTAATCAGGGGGCGGAAGCTTTCTTT. Translating it yields CSASNQGAEAFF.

There are a few counts of this clonotype. The chain has TRBV4-2 and TRBJ2-7, with TRBD2 matching 12 bases. V shed 4 bases and J 7 bases; nucleotides not matched to a gene: 5. Germline lookup yields CDR1 LGHNA and CDR2 YNFKEQ. This CDR3 spans 14 amino acids. DNA for the CDR3: TGTGCCAGCAGCCCTAGCGGGGGGGCCAGGGAGCAGTACTTC. Translating gives CASSPSGGAREQYF.

About this clonotype: At one end, the junction sequence differs from germline, possibly due to a read error. This chain joins TRBV24-1 and TRBJ1-5; tentatively, D is TRBD1 (6 bases). The V gene's germline CDR1 is KGHDR and CDR2 SFDVKD. The CDR3 consists of 18 residues. The CDR3 bases are TGTGCCACCGGTGACAATACGCCTGGTGGGGGGCTCGGGCAGCCCCAGCATTTT. Translation gives CATGDNTPGGGLGQPQHF.

The chain has TRBV5-6 and TRBJ2-7, with 7 bases fitting TRBD2. The CDR3 has 18 amino acids. Germline trimming cut 0 bases from V and 4 bases from J; bases unmatched to any gene: 16. CDR1 is SGHDT and CDR2 is YYEEEE in the germline V gene. Written as DNA, the CDR3 is TGTGCCAGCAGCTTGGCTTATCTAGCGGCACCCAGGCCGTACGAGCAGTACTTC. Its protein product is CASSLAYLAAPRPYEQYF. Full variable domain (rest looked up from reference TRBV5-6 and TRBJ2-7): DAGVTQSPTHLIKTRGQQVTLRCSPKSGHDTVSWYQQALGQGPQFIFQYYEEEERQRGNFPDRFSGHQFPNYSSELNVNALLLGDSALYLCASSLAYLAAPRPYEQYFGPGTRLTVT.

This clonotype has just a few counts. V and J are TRBV7-6 and TRBJ2-1, with 10 bases fitting TRBD2. The ends lost 5 bases at V and 6 bases at J; junction bases unmatched: 10. Germline V gene sequence: CDR1 SGHVS, CDR2 FNYEAQ. The CDR3 covers 16 residues. The CDR3 bases are TGTGCCAGCAGCCATAGGGGTAGCGGGAGGATCAATGAGCAGTTCTTC. It specifies CASSHRGSGRINEQFF. The whole variable domain, filled in from reference TRBV7-6 and TRBJ2-1, reads GAGVSQSPRYKVTKRGQDVALRCDPISGHVSLYWYRQALGQGPEFLTYFNYEAQQDKSGLPNDRFSAERPEGSISTLTIQRTEQRDSAMYRCASSHRGSGRINEQFFGPGTRLTVL.

This clonotype was recorded a few times. The chain couples TRBV7-2 to TRBJ2-7; possible D gene TRBD1, 6 bases. V lost 2 bases to trimming and J lost 3 bases, with 8 bases between them. CDR1 SGHTA and CDR2 FQGNSA come from the germline V gene. CDR3 length: 13 amino acids. CDR3 sequence: CASSLNRDYEQYF. The DNA for the CDR3 is TGTGCCAGCAGCTTAAACAGGGACTACGAGCAGTACTTC.

This chain links TRBV12-5 with TRBJ2-7; TRBD2 matches 7 bases. The last part of the DNA fits TRBJ2-5 better; the J call may be wrong. This CDR3 spans 14 amino acids. Germline V lookup: CDR1 LGHNT, CDR2 FRNRAP. DNA for the CDR3: TGTGCTAGTGGTCTTGGACTAGGCAAAGAGACCCAGTACTTC. It specifies CASGLGLGKETQYF.

The V and J genes are TRBV6-2 or TRBV6-3 and TRBJ2-7; D gene uncertain. Trimming removed 7 bases at V and 1 base at J, with 14 bases between. Germline lookup yields CDR1 MNHEY and CDR2 SVGEGT. This CDR3 is built from 14 residues. CDR3 protein: CASNKIRVSYEQYF. The CDR3 DNA sequence: TGTGCCAGCAACAAGATCCGGGTTTCCTACGAGCAGTACTTC.

This clonotype was observed a handful of times. The V gene is TRBV5-1, the J gene TRBJ1-2; no clear D gene. Between the trimmed V and J ends, which lost 1 base and 2 bases, there was a span of 12 bases. Looked up from germline, CDR1 is SGHRS and CDR2 is YFSETQ. The CDR3 contains 15 residues. DNA of the CDR3: TGCGCCAGCAGCTTGTCGCGGGGTACAAACTATGGCTACACCTTC. Translation: CASSLSRGTNYGYTF.

In its sample, this clonotype was seen a few times. The chain joins TRBV28 to TRBJ1-5, with 7 bases fitting TRBD1. V dropped 6 bases and J dropped 3; count of bases not matched to a gene: 5. The CDR3 is made up of 14 amino acids. Looked up from germline, CDR1 is MDHEN and CDR2 is SYDVKM. The CDR3 region is CASSTDRNNQPQHF. The DNA for the CDR3 is TGTGCCAGCAGCACGGACAGGAACAATCAGCCCCAGCATTTT.

This clonotype was seen only a few times. This chain uses TRBV11-2 with TRBJ2-3, with D maybe TRBD2 (6 bases). Trimming took off 8 bases at V and 0 bases at J, with 15 bases between the two ends. The CDR3 covers 15 residues. Germline CDR1 is SGHAT and CDR2 is FQNNGV. The DNA of the CDR3 is TGTGCCAGCGAACGGAGACTAGGGAGCACAGATACGCAGTATTTT. It specifies CASERRLGSTDTQYF.

V is TRBV24-1 and J is TRBJ2-3; D not resolved. Germline V gene sequence: CDR1 KGHDR, CDR2 SFDVKD. The V end was cut by 3 bases, the J end by 6 bases, with 12 bases between. The CDR3 has 14 amino acids. DNA of the CDR3: TGTGCCACCAGTGATCTTTCGGACGTTGATACGCAGTATTTT. This gives the protein CATSDLSDVDTQYF.

This clonotype has a handful of counts. The chain carries TRBV20-1 and TRBJ2-4; 8 bases agree with TRBD1. This CDR3 spans 18 amino acids. The V segment lost 0 bases and the J segment 0 bases; nucleotides outside the gene matches: 10. Germline CDR1 DFQATT, CDR2 SNEGSKA (reference sequence). The DNA of the CDR3 is TGCAGTGCTAGAGACGAACAGGGGGTGTTTGTAGCCAAAAACATTCAGTACTTC. Protein sequence: CSARDEQGVFVAKNIQYF.

The count of this clonotype is one. The V gene is TRBV5-1, the J gene TRBJ2-1; 10 nucleotides match TRBD2. J gave up 8 bases and V 0 bases, and 8 bases lay outside the gene matches. This CDR3 has 16 amino acids. The germline CDR1 and CDR2 sequences are SGHRS and YFSETQ. CDR3: CASSLAWASGGDEQFF. The CDR3 bases are TGCGCCAGCAGCTTGGCGTGGGCTAGCGGGGGAGATGAGCAGTTCTTC.